Below are 5 T cell receptor beta chains sequenced from a single sample in a study of blood T cell repertoires in COVID-19. Profiled with immunoSEQ multiplex PCR; TCRdb holds only in-frame clones, not every one. The sample contains approximately 36,000 clones, around 84% of which appear only once. Sequencing used peripheral blood. These receptors originate from a man in his sixties with COVID-19, enrolled during active disease.

V gene TRBV5-1 combines with J gene TRBJ2-5; D unresolved. This CDR3 has 19 residues. Trimming removed 2 bases at V and 0 bases at J, with 23 bases between. Per the germline V gene, CDR1 is SGHRS and CDR2 is YFSETQ. Written as DNA, the CDR3 is TGCGCCAGCAGCTTTAGTCATAACTCCGCCCGGTCAAACCAAGAGACCCAGTACTTC. Its protein product is CASSFSHNSARSNQETQYF.

The chain recombines TRBV5-1 with TRBJ1-2; 9 bases are shared with TRBD1. CDR1 and CDR2 from the germline V gene are SGHRS and YFSETQ. The V segment lost 3 bases and the J segment 3 bases; nucleotides outside the gene matches: 6. The CDR3 consists of 15 residues. The CDR3, as DNA: TGCGCCAGCAGCTCTGGGGACAGGGTGGACTATGGCTACACCTTC. This gives the protein CASSSGDRVDYGYTF.

The chain carries TRBV10-3 and TRBJ1-5; 11 bases map to TRBD1. Germline V gene data show CDR1 as ENHRY and CDR2 as SYGVKD. Trimming at V came to 6 bases and at J to 3 bases, leaving 13 bases not matched to a gene. The CDR3 length is 18 residues. DNA for the CDR3: TGTGCCATCAGCCAATCCTGGGACAGGGGGGATTACAATCAGCCCCAGCATTTT. Translating it yields CAISQSWDRGDYNQPQHF.

The chain carries TRBV15 and TRBJ2-1; the D gene is possibly TRBD2 (5 bases). The germline CDR1 and CDR2 sequences are LNHNV and YYDKDF (reference sequence). There are 16 residues in the CDR3. V lost 0 bases to trimming and J lost 8 bases, with 17 bases between them. This CDR3 is CATSRDYGIPPHEQFF. The CDR3 DNA follows: TGTGCCACCAGCAGAGATTACGGGATCCCCCCCCATGAGCAGTTCTTC.

This clone was counted a single time. CDR3: CASSTRQGLDTEAFF. Here the CDR3 DNA reads TGCGCCAGCAGCACCAGACAGGGGTTAGACACTGAAGCTTTCTTT. The chain is built from TRBV4-1 and TRBJ1-1; 8 bases agree with TRBD1. The CDR3 loop spans 15 amino acids. Trimming took 5 bases from V and 3 from J; bases not matched to a gene: 8. From germline, CDR1 is MGHRA and CDR2 YSYEKL.